This T cell receptor (beta chain) was captured in a study of blood T cell repertoires in COVID-19. Background on the study: Sample material is recorded as cDNA or gDNA derived from T cells, B-cell-depleted T cells, or PBMCs.

Clones were sequenced by immunoSEQ multiplex PCR, and TCRdb holds only the in-frame ones, with some missing. This sample has 250,000 to 300,000 clones, with roughly 88% found just once. Seattle's enrolled individuals joined amid active infection and were then monitored longitudinally. This CDR3 region has 12 residues. CDR1 is LGHDT, CDR2 YNNKEL, per germline (reference sequence). V lost 4 bases and J 4 bases, leaving 5 bases between the germline ends. The chain combines TRBV3-1 (or the pseudogene TRBV3-2) with TRBJ1-5; D remains ambiguous. The sequenced material came from peripheral blood. The receptor comes from a woman between 65 and 79 years old with COVID-19, enrolled during active disease. CDR3 residues: CASSLLNQPQHF. The CDR3 DNA follows: TGTGCCAGCAGCCTATTAAATCAGCCCCAGCATTTT.